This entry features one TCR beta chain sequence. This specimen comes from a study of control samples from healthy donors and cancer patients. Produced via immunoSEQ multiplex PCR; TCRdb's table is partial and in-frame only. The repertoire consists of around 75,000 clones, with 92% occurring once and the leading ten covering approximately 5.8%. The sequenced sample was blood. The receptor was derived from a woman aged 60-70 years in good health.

This CDR3 reads CASSSGTARNTIYF. The DNA for the CDR3 is TGTGCCAGCAGTTCCGGGACAGCTCGAAACACCATATATTTT. The chain employs TRBV6-5 and TRBJ1-3, with TRBD1 identical over 7 bases. The J segment lost 5 bases and the V segment lost 4 bases, leaving 5 bases of the junction unmatched. This CDR3 has 14 residues. Germline loops: CDR1 MNHEY, CDR2 SVGAGI.